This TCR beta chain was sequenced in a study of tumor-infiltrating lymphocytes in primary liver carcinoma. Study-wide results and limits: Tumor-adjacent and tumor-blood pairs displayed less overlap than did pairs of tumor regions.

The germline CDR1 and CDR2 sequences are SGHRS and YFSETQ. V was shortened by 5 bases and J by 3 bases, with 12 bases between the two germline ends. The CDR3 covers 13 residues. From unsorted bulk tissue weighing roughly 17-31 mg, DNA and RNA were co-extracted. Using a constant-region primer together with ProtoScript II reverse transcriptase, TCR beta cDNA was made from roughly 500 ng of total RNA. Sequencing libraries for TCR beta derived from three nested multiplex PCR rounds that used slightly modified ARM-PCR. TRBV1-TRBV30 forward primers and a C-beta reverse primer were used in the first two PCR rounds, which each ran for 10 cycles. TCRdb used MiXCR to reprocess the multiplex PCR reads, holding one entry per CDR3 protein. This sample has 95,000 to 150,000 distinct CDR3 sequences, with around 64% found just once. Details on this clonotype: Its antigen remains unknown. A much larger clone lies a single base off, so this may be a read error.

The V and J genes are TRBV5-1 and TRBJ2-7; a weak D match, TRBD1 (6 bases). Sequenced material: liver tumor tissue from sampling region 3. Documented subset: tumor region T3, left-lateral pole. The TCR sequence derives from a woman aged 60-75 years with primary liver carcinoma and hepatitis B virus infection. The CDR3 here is CASRRQEIYEQYF. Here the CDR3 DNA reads TGCGCCAGCAGACGACAGGAGATCTACGAGCAGTACTTC.